This T cell receptor beta chain was observed in a study of CXCR3-negative and CXCR3-positive naive CD8 T cells. About the research overall: The total count of TRB reads reached around 140 million, and each library contributed about 1.5 +/- 0.3 million.

Study-wide points: TRB CDR3 hydrophobicity was greater in CXCR3-positive naive cells than in CXCR3-negative naive cells.

Germline CDR1 reads SGHAT; CDR2 reads FQNNGV. CDR3 length equals 14 residues. Concerning this clonotype: The antigen is unknown.

Phenotypically, naive CD8+ T cells corresponded to CD45RO-CCR7+CD27+CD95-. Researchers prepared the TRB cDNA libraries using 5' RACE with UMI labels. TCRdb reprocessed the 5' RACE reads and keeps a single row for each CDR3 protein, giving no DNA. This repertoire includes over 100,000 distinct CDR3 sequences. Specimen: naive CXCR3+ CD8+ T cells from blood. Subset indicated: CD45RO-CCR7+CD27+CD95- naive CD8+ T cells expressing CXCR3 (TNR3+). V is TRBV11-2 and J is TRBJ2-5; TCRdb proposes TRBD2, but this gene call is untestable without DNA. The clonotype originates from a human donor in good health. Some clones in this sample may be carry-over from other donors' samples. CDR3: CASSLGPYKETQYF.